Listed below are T cell receptor beta chains from one sample, sequenced in a study of control samples from healthy donors and cancer patients. Clones were sequenced by immunoSEQ multiplex PCR, and TCRdb holds only the in-frame ones, with some missing. The sample comprises some 150,000 clones, roughly 92% of which are singletons, and under 2.5% rests with the top ten. Sequencing was carried out using blood. The receptors here all came from a man aged 45-60 years in good health. Both conserved end residues are part of each CDR3. Fields, in order: clone size, D gene, J gene, V gene, CDR3 protein, CDR3 DNA. A D gene is named only where the DNA matches it firmly. Rows may omit the clone size; those that give it use once, few, many or a size class.

once	TRBD1	TRBJ2-2	TRBV9	CASSRTGDTGELFF	TGTGCCAGCAGCAGGACAGGGGACACCGGGGAGCTGTTTTTT
-	-	TRBJ2-7	TRBV6-6	CASSYSGGARNEQYF	TGTGCCAGCAGTTACTCGGGGGGAGCGAGGAACGAGCAGTACTTC
-	TRBD1	TRBJ2-7	TRBV14	CASSQVYRGEQYF	TGTGCCAGCAGCCAAGTTTACAGGGGCGAGCAGTACTTC
-	-	TRBJ1-6	TRBV5-5	CASSFESSYNSPLHF	TGTGCCAGCAGCTTCGAGAGCTCCTATAATTCACCCCTCCACTTT
-	-	TRBJ2-7	TRBV27	CASSFFRDYEQYF	TGTGCCAGCAGTTTTTTCCGGGACTACGAGCAGTACTTC
-	-	TRBJ1-1	TRBV11-2	CASSLEVGITEAFF	TGTGCCAGCAGCTTAGAGGTAGGGATCACTGAAGCTTTCTTT
-	-	TRBJ1-1	TRBV29-1	CSVRGPNTEAFF	TGCAGCGTGAGGGGCCCGAACACTGAAGCTTTCTTT
-	-	TRBJ1-2	TRBV28	CASNVDLDYGYTF	TGTGCCAGCAACGTTGACTTGGACTATGGCTACACCTTC
-	TRBD1	TRBJ1-1	TRBV5-6	CASSGQGVRNTEAFF	TGTGCCAGCAGCGGACAGGGGGTAAGGAACACTGAAGCTTTCTTT
-	-	TRBJ2-7	TRBV11-2	CASTPRVAGSYEQYF	TGTGCCAGCACCCCGAGGGTAGCCGGGAGCTACGAGCAGTACTTC
-	TRBD1	TRBJ1-5	TRBV7-2	CASSKDRGVNQPQHF	TGTGCCAGCAGCAAGGACAGGGGCGTCAATCAGCCCCAGCATTTT
-	TRBD1	TRBJ2-7	TRBV7-9	CASSEGTGKNEQYF	TGTGCCAGCAGCGAGGGGACAGGGAAGAACGAGCAGTACTTC
-	-	TRBJ2-7	TRBV5-1	CASSYQIASEQYF	TGCGCCAGCAGCTACCAAATAGCCTCCGAGCAGTACTTC
-	-	TRBJ1-2	TRBV19	CASSHSGRPYGYTF	TGTGCCAGTAGCCACTCCGGGCGGCCCTATGGCTACACCTTC